This entry describes one TCR beta chain. Naivety among CD8 cells was defined by CD45RO negativity and positive CCR7 selection, thereby excluding terminally differentiated effector memory CD45RA+ cells. This CDR3 has 18 residues. From germline, CDR1 is SGHVS and CDR2 FQNEAQ. J gave up 1 base and V 0 bases, and 9 bases lay outside the gene matches. The record originates from a study of shared clonotypes between healthy human individuals. Profiled with immunoSEQ multiplex PCR; TCRdb holds only in-frame clones, not every one. The data hold more than 600,000 clones, with approximately 90% observed a single time.

The chain is built from TRBV7-8 and TRBJ2-3; 8 nucleotides agree with TRBD2. Material: naive CD8+ T cells sorted from blood. The clonotype comes from a man aged 25-45 years in good health. Here the CDR3 DNA reads TGTGCCAGCAGCTTAGCGTTTGCGGGGGGATTGGGCACAGATACGCAGTATTTT. Translating gives CASSLAFAGGLGTDTQYF.